This T cell receptor (beta chain) originates from a study of Graves' ophthalmopathy and Graves' hyperthyroidism. From RNA, the CDR3 regions of TCR beta chains were amplified and sequenced. The first-round RT-PCR employed HTBI primers together with the Qiagen OneStep RT-PCR kit. A multiplex PCR was then performed as the second round. TCRdb fed the multiplex PCR reads into MiXCR, producing one record per CDR3 protein. This table holds approximately 540,000 distinct CDR3 sequences, less than 45% found once. Patients newly diagnosed with hyperthyroidism, under 2 months' duration, were aged 18 to 65, the study reports. This clonotype has a handful of counts. The antigen is undetermined. With V trimmed by 3 bases and J by 0 bases, 3 bases remained unmatched. The CDR3 runs 16 residues. Regarding the study as a whole: In separating ophthalmopathy from stable hyperthyroidism, a 13-signature model achieved 85% to 90% sensitivity and around 80% specificity.

Sequencing was carried out using peripheral blood or thyroid tissue (not recorded which). The genes are TRBV12-3 or TRBV12-4 and TRBJ1-4; TRBD1 aligns across 8 bases. This TCR came from an adult man with Graves' hyperthyroidism. CDR3 loop: CASSLQGAPTNEKLFF. Here the CDR3 DNA reads TGTGCCAGCAGTTTGCAGGGGGCTCCAACTAATGAAAAACTGTTTTTT.